This T cell receptor (beta chain) was identified during a study of spatial heterogeneity in lung cancer. General observations from the study: How many expanded intratumoral alpha and beta TCRs were present tracked the tumor mutation count, which was a count of nonsynonymous mutations.

Sample time point: sample taken at primary tumor resection. Sequencing was performed on whole RNA extracted from tumor and nontumor lung tissue, or from frozen PBMC, and the material was left unsorted. V lost 4 bases, J lost 3 bases, and 11 bases stayed unmatched. The CDR3 is 16 amino acids. CDR1 and CDR2 from the germline V gene are SQVTM and ANQGSEA. One entry per CDR3 protein results from TCRdb running MiXCR on the 5' RACE reads. The sample has 100,000 or so distinct CDR3 sequences, 3.5% to 5% seen once. This clonotype was seen at least ten times. Its antigen remains unknown. The material sequenced was lung tumor tissue, taken at surgery. The V and J genes are TRBV29-1 and TRBJ2-1, with 8 bases lining up with TRBD2. The sequence was collected from a male donor with early-stage non-small cell lung cancer. The DNA of the CDR3 is TGCAGCGTTGGAGGGCGGGCGGGAGGTCACTACAATGAGCAGTTCTTC. As protein: CSVGGRAGGHYNEQFF.